This T cell receptor (beta chain) was sequenced during a study of shared clonotypes between healthy human individuals. The V gene's germline CDR1 is MNHNY and CDR2 SVGAGI (reference sequence). This CDR3 contains 16 residues. V was cut by 0 bases and J by 1 base, with 12 bases left in between. Using immunoSEQ multiplex PCR, the repertoire was profiled, and TCRdb retains in-frame clones only, with some absent. The table has 2 million to 2.5 million clones, approximately 94% seen once. Only one count was recorded for this clone. In the CD4+ fraction, cells were divided into CD45RA+ naive and CD45RA-negative memory subsets.

The V and J genes are TRBV6-6 and TRBJ1-1; unclear D gene. The sequence was obtained from a man between 18 and 29 years old in good health. Sequencing used naive CD4+ T cells sorted from blood. Subset noted: CD45RA+ positively selected. The DNA for the CDR3 is TGTGCCAGCAGTTACTCGAGATCGGTATGGAACACTGAAGCTTTCTTT. It specifies CASSYSRSVWNTEAFF.